The rows below give T cell receptor beta chains drawn from one sample of a study of memory CD4+ T cells and cytomegalovirus serostatus. Here immunoSEQ multiplex PCR was the method, and the copy in TCRdb shows in-frame clones only, minus some. The sample has around 84,000 clones; approximately 80% are singletons. Source material: memory CD4+ T cells from blood. The source is an adult in good health and CMV-seronegative. CDR3s include the opening cysteine and the closing phenylalanine or tryptophan. The D gene is left open where the match is weak. Rows give clone size only sometimes, using once, few, many, or a class for an expanded clone.

v_call	d_call	clone_size	j_call	cdr3_aa	cdr3_nt
TRBV5-5	-	-	TRBJ2-5	CASSLPGEETQYF	TGTGCCAGCAGCTTGCCGGGGGAAGAGACCCAGTACTTC
TRBV6-5	-	-	TRBJ2-1	CASSLRGAYNEQFF	TGTGCCAGCAGTCTTAGGGGGGCATACAATGAGCAGTTCTTC
TRBV7-2	TRBD2	-	TRBJ2-3	CASSLLGSAGGFTDTQYF	TGTGCCAGCAGCCTCCTTGGATCGGCGGGGGGTTTCACAGATACGCAGTATTTT
TRBV7-3	-	-	TRBJ2-3	CASSLTKQGSRTDTQYF	TGTGCCAGCAGCTTAACAAAACAGGGATCGCGCACAGATACGCAGTATTTT
TRBV7-2	-	-	TRBJ2-2	CASTNRNTGELFF	TGTGCCAGCACCAACCGGAACACCGGGGAGCTGTTTTTT
TRBV25-1	TRBD1	once	TRBJ2-1	CASRPGGAFREQFF	TGTGCCAGCAGGCCAGGGGGCGCATTCCGTGAGCAGTTCTTC
TRBV6-1	TRBD1	-	TRBJ2-3	CASSAGGLYFTDTQYF	TGTGCCAGCAGTGCAGGGGGTTTATACTTCACAGATACGCAGTATTTT
TRBV10-3	-	-	TRBJ2-2	CAISLRREGEYTGELFF	TGTGCCATCAGTCTCAGAAGGGAGGGGGAGTACACCGGGGAGCTGTTTTTT
TRBV5-1	-	-	TRBJ2-1	CASSLEFQGRPSEQFF	TGCGCCAGCAGCTTGGAGTTCCAGGGTAGACCAAGTGAGCAGTTCTTC
TRBV7-3	-	-	TRBJ1-2	CASSLKGPSNYGYTF	TGTGCCAGCAGCTTAAAAGGTCCCTCGAACTATGGCTACACCTTC
TRBV7-2	-	-	TRBJ2-3	CASSSGQWTDTQYF	TGTGCCAGCAGCTCCGGACAGTGGACAGATACGCAGTATTTT
TRBV29-1	TRBD2	-	TRBJ2-2	CSVPGGASNTGELFF	TGCAGCGTACCCGGGGGGGCCTCTAACACCGGGGAGCTGTTTTTT
TRBV27	TRBD1	-	TRBJ2-1	CASSFLTRDRRANNEQFF	TGTGCCAGCAGTTTCCTTACTCGGGACAGAAGGGCGAACAATGAGCAGTTCTTC